The T cell receptor (beta chain) under discussion was sequenced for a study of T cells in Graves' hyperthyroidism and ophthalmopathy. The table lists this clonotype with many counts. V shed 4 bases and J shed 5 bases, with 12 bases lying between them. In germline, CDR1 is SGHRS, CDR2 YFSETQ. The CDR3 contains 13 residues. Amplified regions were TCR beta CDR3 sequences from RNA transcripts. HTBI primers drove first-round RT-PCR of the TCR CDR3. TCRdb independently ran MiXCR on the multiplex PCR reads; one entry per CDR3 protein. The profile shows about 530,000 distinct CDR3 sequences, roughly 15% of them singletons.

The receptor's source is a woman in her late teens or twenties with Graves' ophthalmopathy. The chain uses TRBV5-1 and TRBJ1-1; D is unclear. Sequencing was carried out using blood. CDR3 bases: TGCGCCAGCAGCGCCGGATCGGGGACTGAAGCTTTCTTT. It codes for CASSAGSGTEAFF.